The 2 T cell receptor beta chains presented below share a single source sample, sequenced in a study of neurological immune-mediated disorders. TCRdb independently ran MiXCR on the 5' RACE reads; one entry per CDR3 protein. This sample has tens of thousands of distinct CDR3 sequences, with about 3% found just once. Sequenced material: PBMCs. Receptors were obtained from a middle-aged man with multiple sclerosis.

This clonotype was found many times. The CDR3 coding sequence is TGTGCCAGCAGCCAAAGCGGGGTAGCGACTAATGAAAAACTGTTTTTT. It specifies CASSQSGVATNEKLFF. The V gene is TRBV14, the J gene TRBJ1-4, with D unresolved. The CDR3 has 16 residues. The V end was cut by 2 bases, the J end by 2 bases, with 12 bases between. Germline CDR1 is SGHDN and CDR2 is FVKESK.

This clonotype was observed a few times. No conserved phenylalanine or tryptophan is present at the end of the CDR3, so a read error is the likely explanation. V and J are TRBV6-5 and TRBJ1-2, with TRBD1 matching over 7 bases. The germline V gene has CDR1 MNHEY and CDR2 SVGAGI. The CDR3 sequence is 13 residues long. The junction had 5 bases not matched to a gene; V was cut back by 2 bases and J by 8 bases. CDR3 in amino acids: CASSYRGQTGYTN. The CDR3 nucleotides are TGTGCCAGCAGTTACAGGGGGCAAACAGGCTACACCAAC.